The T cell receptor beta chain described here comes from a study of blood T cell repertoires in COVID-19. Study context: Two negative PCRs, clearance, or symptom resolution were required of recovered Cohort 3 donors. Acute and convalescent COVID-19 specimens originated in the United States, Italy and Spain. T cells, B-cell-depleted T cells, or PBMCs provided the cDNA or gDNA that served as material.

Here immunoSEQ multiplex PCR was the method, and the copy in TCRdb shows in-frame clones only, minus some. The table lists more than 200,000 clones, roughly 84% of them singletons. The CDR3 is made up of 13 amino acids. V shed 6 bases, J shed 8 bases, and the junction held 3 bases outside the gene matches. The V gene's germline CDR1 is LGHNT and CDR2 FRNRAP. The table lists this clone with a few counts. This sequence joins TRBV12-5 and TRBJ2-1; 11 bases align to TRBD2. Sequencing was done on a sample of PBMCs or T cells enriched from blood (not recorded which). This TCR was sampled from a man aged 25-40 years in a cohort exposed to, infected with or recovered from COVID-19 (not recorded which). CDR3 sequence reads: CASGTSGTDEQFF. DNA of the CDR3: TGTGCTAGTGGGACTAGCGGGACTGATGAGCAGTTCTTC.